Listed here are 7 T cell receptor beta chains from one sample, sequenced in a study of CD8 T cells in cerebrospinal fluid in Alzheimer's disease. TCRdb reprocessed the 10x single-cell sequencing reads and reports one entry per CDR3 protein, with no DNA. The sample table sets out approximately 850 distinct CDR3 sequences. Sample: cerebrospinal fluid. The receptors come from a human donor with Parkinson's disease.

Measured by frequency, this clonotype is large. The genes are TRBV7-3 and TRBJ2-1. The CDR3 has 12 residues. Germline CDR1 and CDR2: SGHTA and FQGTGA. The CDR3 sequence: CASSLLGYEQFF.

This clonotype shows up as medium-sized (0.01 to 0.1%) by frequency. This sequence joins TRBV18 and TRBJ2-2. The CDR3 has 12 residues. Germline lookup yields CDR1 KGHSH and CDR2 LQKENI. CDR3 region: CASSPYAGELFF.

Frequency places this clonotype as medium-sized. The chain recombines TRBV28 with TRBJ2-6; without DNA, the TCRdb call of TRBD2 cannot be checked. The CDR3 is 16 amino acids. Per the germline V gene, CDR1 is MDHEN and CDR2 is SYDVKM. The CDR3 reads CASSLAGASGANVLTF. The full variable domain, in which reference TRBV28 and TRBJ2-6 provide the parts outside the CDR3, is DVKVTQSSRYLVKRTGEKVFLECVQDMDHENMFWYRQDPGLGLRLIYFSYDVKMKEKGDIPEGYSVSREKKERFSLILESASTNQTSMYLCASSLAGASGANVLTFGAGSRLTVL.

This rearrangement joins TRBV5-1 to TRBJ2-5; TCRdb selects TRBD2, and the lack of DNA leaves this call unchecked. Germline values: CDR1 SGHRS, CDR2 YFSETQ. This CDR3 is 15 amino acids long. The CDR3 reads CASSLAGGRQETQYF.

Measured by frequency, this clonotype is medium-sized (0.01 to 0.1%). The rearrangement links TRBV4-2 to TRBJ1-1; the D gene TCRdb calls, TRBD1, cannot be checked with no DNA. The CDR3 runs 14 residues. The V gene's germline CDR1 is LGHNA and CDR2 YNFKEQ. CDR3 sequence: CASSQDRGNTEAFF.

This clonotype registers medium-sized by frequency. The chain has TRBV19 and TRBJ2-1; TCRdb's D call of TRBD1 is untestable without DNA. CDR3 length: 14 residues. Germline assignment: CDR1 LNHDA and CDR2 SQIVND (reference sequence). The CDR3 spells CASSIKGGRYEQFF. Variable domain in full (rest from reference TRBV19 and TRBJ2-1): DGGITQSPKYLFRKEGQNVTLSCEQNLNHDAMYWYRQDPGQGLRLIYYSQIVNDFQKGDIAEGYSVSREKKESFPLTVTSAQKNPTAFYLCASSIKGGRYEQFFGPGTRLTVL.

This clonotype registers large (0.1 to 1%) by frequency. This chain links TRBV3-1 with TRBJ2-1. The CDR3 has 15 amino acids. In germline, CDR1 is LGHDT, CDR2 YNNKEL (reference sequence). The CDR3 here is CASSQAGSSYNEQFF.